These T cell receptor beta chains were read from a single sample in a study of CD8 T cells in ankylosing spondylitis. TCRdb passed the 5' RACE reads through MiXCR, listing each CDR3 protein once. Here the sample spans about 36,000 distinct CDR3 sequences, 9.5% to 11% being singletons. Sequencing was performed on synovial fluid, either unsorted or a sorted T cell fraction (not recorded which). Source of these receptors: a male donor with ankylosing spondylitis. CDR3s include the opening cysteine and the closing phenylalanine or tryptophan. The D gene is left open where the match is weak. Clone size is given for some rows only: seen once, a few or many times, or a class if the clone is expanded.

J gene	D gene	clone size	V gene	CDR3 DNA	CDR3 protein
TRBJ2-7	-	few	TRBV12-3/TRBV12-4	TGTGCCAGCAGTCCCCCAGGGCTTGAGCAGTACTTC	CASSPPGLEQYF
TRBJ1-6	-	few	TRBV5-6	TGTGCCAGCAGCTTGACCGGGGACAATTCACCCCTCCACTTT	CASSLTGDNSPLHF
TRBJ1-1	-	many	TRBV7-3	TGTGCCAGCAGCTTCGGGCAGGCAACTGCAGCTTTCTTT	CASSFGQATAAFF
TRBJ2-1	-	many	TRBV9	TGTGCCAGCAGCGTCGCCCCGCTGGAGGGGAATGAGCAGTTCTTC	CASSVAPLEGNEQFF
TRBJ1-1	-	many	TRBV11-2	TGTGCCAGCAGCACAGACGACACTGAAGCTTTCTTT	CASSTDDTEAFF
TRBJ1-5	TRBD1	-	TRBV3-1	TGTGCCAGCAGCAAAGACAGGGCGGTTCAGCCCCAGCATTTT	CASSKDRAVQPQHF
TRBJ2-3	-	-	TRBV24-1	TGTGCCACCAGAGACATCACAGATACGCAGTATTTT	CATRDITDTQYF
TRBJ2-3	-	many	TRBV14	TGTGCCAGCAGCCAAGGACCACTGCAGGATACGCAGTATTTT	CASSQGPLQDTQYF
TRBJ2-7	-	few	TRBV6-1	TGTGCCAGCAGTGCGCGGCAGGGGATGGGCTACGAGCAGTACTTC	CASSARQGMGYEQYF
TRBJ2-3	-	few	TRBV3-1	TGTGCCAGCAGCCAAGATATGGCGGTCCCCAGCACAGATACGCAGTATTTT	CASSQDMAVPSTDTQYF
TRBJ1-1	-	many	TRBV7-8	TGTGCCAGCAGCTTATTGGGGGCCATGAACACTGAAGCTTTCTTT	CASSLLGAMNTEAFF
TRBJ2-1	TRBD2	many	TRBV9	TGTGCCAGCAGCATTCCGGGACTAGCGGGAGAGGGGGACTACAATGAGCAGTTCTTC	CASSIPGLAGEGDYNEQFF
TRBJ2-7	TRBD1	-	TRBV20-1	TGCAGTGCTAGGTCTTTGGGACAGCTGAGACCATACGAGCAGTACTTC	CSARSLGQLRPYEQYF
TRBJ2-1	TRBD2	-	TRBV7-8	TGTGCCGGCAGCCCCTTTGGGGGAGGGGATTACAATGAGCAGTTCTTC	CAGSPFGGGDYNEQFF
TRBJ2-1	TRBD2	many	TRBV4-2	TGTGCCAGCAGCCAGGGGACTAGCTATGATGAGCAGTTCTTC	CASSQGTSYDEQFF
TRBJ1-1	-	many	TRBV29-1	TGCAGCGTTGAAGCGGGGGGCGCACGGGCCACTGAAGCTTTCTTT	CSVEAGGARATEAFF
TRBJ2-5	-	few	TRBV20-1	TGCAGTGCTGGAGGCAAAACTGGGGAGACCCAGTACTTC	CSAGGKTGETQYF
TRBJ1-5	-	medium-sized	TRBV7-8	TGTGCCAGCAGCTTAGAGGAGGGGGTTAATAGCAATCAGCCCCAGCATTTT	CASSLEEGVNSNQPQHF
TRBJ2-7	TRBD2	many	TRBV29-1	TGCAGCGTTGCAGGCGGGAGCCAGTACGAGCAGTACTTC	CSVAGGSQYEQYF
TRBJ2-1	-	many	TRBV7-8	TGTGCCAGCAGCTTTCAGCGAAAGGGCACCTACAATGAGCAGTTCTTC	CASSFQRKGTYNEQFF
TRBJ2-7	-	many	TRBV4-2	TGTGCCAGCAGCCTCCCGGGACGCTGGGAGCAGTACTTC	CASSLPGRWEQYF
TRBJ2-1	-	few	TRBV18	TGTGCCAGCTCACCGAACGGTGAGCAGTTCTTC	CASSPNGEQFF
TRBJ1-5	-	-	TRBV28	TGTGCCAGCAGGGGCGGGGGGATCTACAATCAGCCCCAGCATTTT	CASRGGGIYNQPQHF
TRBJ2-1	-	-	TRBV7-2	TGTGCCAGCAGCTTAGTGGGGTTCACCAATGAGCAGTTCTTC	CASSLVGFTNEQFF
TRBJ1-2	-	-	TRBV9	TGTGCCAGCAGCCCGCGACAGAGCCGAGGCTATGGCTACACCTTC	CASSPRQSRGYGYTF
TRBJ2-1	-	many	TRBV25-1	TGTGCCAGCAAGGACAGTTCCTACAATGAGCAGTTCTTC	CASKDSSYNEQFF
TRBJ2-5	-	many	TRBV7-8	TGTGCCAGCAGCTTAACTGGACTTGGGGAGACCCAGTACTTC	CASSLTGLGETQYF
TRBJ2-1	TRBD2	few	TRBV5-1	TGCGCCAGCAGCTTGGCCGCAGATACTAGCGGGAGTGGTGGTTTCAGGTCGCGGTTCAATGAGCAGTTCTTC	CASSLAADTSGSGGFRSRFNEQFF
TRBJ2-3	-	few	TRBV29-1	TGCAGCGTTGGGGGGAATCTGGGACCTAGCACAGATACGCAGTATTTT	CSVGGNLGPSTDTQYF
TRBJ1-2	-	-	TRBV6-2/TRBV6-3	TGTGCCAGCAGCACTGGGACACGATATGGCTACACCTTC	CASSTGTRYGYTF
TRBJ2-5	-	-	TRBV7-2	TGTGCCAGCAGCCCCCGGGACAAGCAAGAGACCCAGTACTTC	CASSPRDKQETQYF
TRBJ1-2	TRBD1	many	TRBV10-3	TGTGCCATCAGTCCAGGGGGCGACTATGGCTACACCTTC	CAISPGGDYGYTF
TRBJ2-5	-	few	TRBV24-1	TGTGCCACCAGTGATCCCGGGGAGTACCAAGAGACCCAGTACTTC	CATSDPGEYQETQYF
TRBJ2-7	-	-	TRBV19	TGTGCCAGTAGTATTGGGGCGGCCGAGCAGTACTTC	CASSIGAAEQYF
TRBJ1-2	-	-	TRBV4-3	TGCGCCAGCAGCCAAGAAGTCGGACAGAAGATGGGCTACACCTTC	CASSQEVGQKMGYTF
TRBJ2-5	-	few	TRBV27	TGTGCCAGCAGATACGGGTACGGGCTCCCGCAGTACTTC	CASRYGYGLPQYF
TRBJ2-4	TRBD2	-	TRBV5-1	TGCGCCAGCAGCTTGGCCCCTAGCGGGAGGCTCTTAGCCAAAAACATTCAGTACTTC	CASSLAPSGRLLAKNIQYF
TRBJ2-1	-	many	TRBV15	TGTGCCACCAGCAGAGATCGGTATGAGCAGTTCTTC	CATSRDRYEQFF
TRBJ2-3	TRBD2	few	TRBV9	TGTGCCAGCAGCGGACTAGCGGGCTCCTCCACCAGAGATACGCAGTATTTT	CASSGLAGSSTRDTQYF
TRBJ2-4	-	many	TRBV7-8	TGTGCCAGCAGCTCCATAGGGAACAAGAGGAACATTCAGTACTTC	CASSSIGNKRNIQYF
TRBJ1-1	TRBD1	few	TRBV12-3/TRBV12-4	TGTGCCAGCAGCCACAGGGGCGCGAGTGGCACTGAAGCTTTCTTT	CASSHRGASGTEAFF
TRBJ2-5	-	few	TRBV14	TGTGCCAGCAGCCAAGATGGAATAGAAGAGACCCAGTACTTC	CASSQDGIEETQYF
TRBJ2-1	TRBD2	-	TRBV11-2	TGTGCCAGCAGCCGACCGAAGACTAGCGGGAGGGCCCGGTACAATGAGCAGTTCTTC	CASSRPKTSGRARYNEQFF
TRBJ1-2	TRBD1	few	TRBV28	TGTGCCAGCAGTTTGACAGGGGAACGTGGCTACACCTTC	CASSLTGERGYTF
TRBJ1-2	-	few	TRBV11-2	TGTGCCAGCAGCTTAGATAGGTTGGACTATGGCTACACCTTC	CASSLDRLDYGYTF
TRBJ2-6	-	many	TRBV28	TGTGCCAGCAGCCCCTTCGTCTGGGACTCTGGGGCCAACGTCCTGACTTTC	CASSPFVWDSGANVLTF